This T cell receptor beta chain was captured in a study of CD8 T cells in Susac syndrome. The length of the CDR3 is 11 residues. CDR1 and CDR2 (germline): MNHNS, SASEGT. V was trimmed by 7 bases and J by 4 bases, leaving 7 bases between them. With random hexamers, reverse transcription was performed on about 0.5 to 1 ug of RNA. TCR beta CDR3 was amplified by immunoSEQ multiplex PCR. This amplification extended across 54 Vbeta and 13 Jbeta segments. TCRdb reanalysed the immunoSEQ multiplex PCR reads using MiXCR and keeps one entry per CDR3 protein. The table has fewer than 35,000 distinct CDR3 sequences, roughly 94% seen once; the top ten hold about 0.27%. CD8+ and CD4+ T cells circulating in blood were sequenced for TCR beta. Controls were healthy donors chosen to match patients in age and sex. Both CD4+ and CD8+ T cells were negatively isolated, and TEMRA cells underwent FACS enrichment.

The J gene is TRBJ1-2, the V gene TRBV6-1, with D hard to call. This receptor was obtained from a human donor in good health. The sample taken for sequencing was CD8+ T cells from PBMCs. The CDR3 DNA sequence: TGTGCCAGCAAGTTCAGCTATGGCTACACCTTC. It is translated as CASKFSYGYTF.